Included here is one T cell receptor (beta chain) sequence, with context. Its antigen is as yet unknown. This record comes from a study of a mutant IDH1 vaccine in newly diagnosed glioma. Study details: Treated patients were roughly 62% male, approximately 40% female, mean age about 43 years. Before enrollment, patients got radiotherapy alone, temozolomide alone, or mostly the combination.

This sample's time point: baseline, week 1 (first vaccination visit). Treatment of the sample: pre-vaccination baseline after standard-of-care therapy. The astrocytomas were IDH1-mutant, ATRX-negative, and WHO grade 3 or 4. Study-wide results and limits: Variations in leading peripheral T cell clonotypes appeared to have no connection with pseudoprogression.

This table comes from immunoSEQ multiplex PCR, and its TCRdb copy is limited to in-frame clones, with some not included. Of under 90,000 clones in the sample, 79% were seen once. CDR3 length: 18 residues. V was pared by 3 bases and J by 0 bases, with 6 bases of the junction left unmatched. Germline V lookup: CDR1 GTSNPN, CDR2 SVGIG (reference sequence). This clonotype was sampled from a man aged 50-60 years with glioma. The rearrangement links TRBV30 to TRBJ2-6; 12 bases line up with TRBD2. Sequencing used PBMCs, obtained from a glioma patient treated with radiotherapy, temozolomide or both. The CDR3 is CAWRLAGGIGSGANVLTF. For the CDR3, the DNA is TGTGCCTGGAGACTAGCGGGGGGAATCGGCTCTGGGGCCAACGTCCTGACTTTC. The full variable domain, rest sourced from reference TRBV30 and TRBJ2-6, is SQTIHQWPATLVQPVGSPLSLECTVEGTSNPNLYWYRQAAGRGLQLLFYSVGIGQISSEVPQNLSASRPQDRQFILSSKKLLLSDSGFYLCAWRLAGGIGSGANVLTFGAGSRLTVL.